The 5 T cell receptor beta chains reported below all come from one sample, sequenced in a study of blood T cell repertoires in COVID-19. Clones were sequenced by immunoSEQ multiplex PCR, and TCRdb holds only the in-frame ones, with some missing. This table has 100,000 to 150,000 clones, roughly 80% appearing once. Sequenced material: peripheral blood. The receptors were sampled from a man between 65 and 85 years old with acute or convalescent COVID-19.

V and J are TRBV5-6 and TRBJ1-1; D may be TRBD1 (6 bases). Germline V gene sequence: CDR1 SGHDT, CDR2 YYEEEE. With 4 bases removed from V and 0 bases from J, the gap between germline ends came to 19 bases. The CDR3 runs to 17 residues. In DNA, the CDR3 is TGTGCCAGCAGCGGCACAGGGAGCTACGCTATGAACACTGAAGCTTTCTTT. This codes for CASSGTGSYAMNTEAFF.

The J gene is TRBJ1-1, the V gene TRBV30; D gene ambiguous. CDR1 and CDR2 (germline): GTSNPN, SVGIG (reference sequence). V lost 0 bases to trimming and J lost 1 base, with 6 bases between them. This CDR3 is built from 13 residues. The CDR3 DNA sequence: TGTGCCTGGAGTGTACGGTGGAACACTGAAGCTTTCTTT. It yields the protein CAWSVRWNTEAFF.

V is TRBV6-5 and J is TRBJ1-2; 9 nucleotides line up with TRBD1. Trimming cost V 7 bases and J 4 bases; bases outside gene matches: 4. This CDR3 region has 13 residues. CDR1 and CDR2 from the germline V gene are MNHEY and SVGAGI. CDR3 in amino acids: CASTGTGIYGYTF. CDR3 sequence (DNA): TGTGCCAGCACTGGGACAGGGATCTATGGCTACACCTTC.

The genes are TRBV6-6 and TRBJ1-3, with D uncertain. The CDR3 runs 16 residues. Germline CDR1 reads MNHNY; CDR2 reads SVGAGI (reference sequence). Trimming stripped 6 bases from V and 0 bases from J, with 15 bases between. CDR3 in DNA: TGTGCCAGCAGCAACGCACCGGGGTTCTCTGGAAACACCATATATTTT. Encoded protein: CASSNAPGFSGNTIYF.

This chain joins TRBV7-8 and TRBJ2-3; 10 bases fit TRBD2. Per germline, CDR1 SGHVS and CDR2 FQNEAQ. Trimming removed 1 base from V and 2 bases from J; junction bases left unmatched: 3. The CDR3 covers 16 residues. CDR3 coding DNA: TGTGCCAGCAGCTTAGGTACTAGCGGGGACACAGATACGCAGTATTTT. Translation: CASSLGTSGDTDTQYF.